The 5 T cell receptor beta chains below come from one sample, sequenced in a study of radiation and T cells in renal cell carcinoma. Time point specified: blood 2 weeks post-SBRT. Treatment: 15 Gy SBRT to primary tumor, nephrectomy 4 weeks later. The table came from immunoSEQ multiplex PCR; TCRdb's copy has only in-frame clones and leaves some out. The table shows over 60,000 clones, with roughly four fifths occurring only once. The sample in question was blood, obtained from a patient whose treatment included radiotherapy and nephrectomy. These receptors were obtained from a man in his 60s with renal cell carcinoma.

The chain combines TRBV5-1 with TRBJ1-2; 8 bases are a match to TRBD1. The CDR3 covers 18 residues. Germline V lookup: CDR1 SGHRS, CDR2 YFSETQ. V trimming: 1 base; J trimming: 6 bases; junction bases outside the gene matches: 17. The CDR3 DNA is TGCGCCAGCAGCTTGAATAATCGGGGCAGGGGGCAGAGGAATGGCTACACCTTC. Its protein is CASSLNNRGRGQRNGYTF. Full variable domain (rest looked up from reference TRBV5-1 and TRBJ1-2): KAGVTQTPRYLIKTRGQQVTLSCSPISGHRSVSWYQQTPGQGLQFLFEYFSETQRNKGNFPGRFSGRQFSNSRSEMNVSTLELGDSALYLCASSLNNRGRGQRNGYTFGSGTRLTVV.

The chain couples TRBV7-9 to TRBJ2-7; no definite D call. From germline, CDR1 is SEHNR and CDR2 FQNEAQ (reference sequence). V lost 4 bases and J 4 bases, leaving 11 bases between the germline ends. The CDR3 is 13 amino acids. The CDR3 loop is CASSSYSRYEQYF. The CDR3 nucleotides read TGTGCCAGCAGCTCCTACTCTCGGTACGAGCAGTACTTC. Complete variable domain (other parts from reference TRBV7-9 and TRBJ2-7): DTGVSQNPRHKITKRGQNVTFRCDPISEHNRLYWYRQTLGQGPEFLTYFQNEAQLEKSRLLSDRFSAERPKGSFSTLEIQRTEQGDSAMYLCASSSYSRYEQYFGPGTRLTVT.

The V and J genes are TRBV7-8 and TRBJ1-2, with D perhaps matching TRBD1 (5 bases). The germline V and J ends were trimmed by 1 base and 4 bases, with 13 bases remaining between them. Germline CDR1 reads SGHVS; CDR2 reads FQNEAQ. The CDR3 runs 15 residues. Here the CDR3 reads CASSLVGGEGYGYTF. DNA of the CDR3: TGTGCCAGCAGCTTAGTGGGGGGGGAAGGCTATGGCTACACCTTC. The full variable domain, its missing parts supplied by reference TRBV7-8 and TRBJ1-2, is GAGVSQSPRYKVAKRGQDVALRCDPISGHVSLFWYQQALGQGPEFLTYFQNEAQLDKSGLPSDRFFAERPEGSVSTLKIQRTQQEDSAVYLCASSLVGGEGYGYTFGSGTRLTVV.

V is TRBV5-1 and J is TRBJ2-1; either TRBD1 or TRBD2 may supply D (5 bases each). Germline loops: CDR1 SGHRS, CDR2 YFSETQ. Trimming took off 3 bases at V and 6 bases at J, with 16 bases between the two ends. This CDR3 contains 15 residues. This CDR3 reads CASSSQGLGGNEQFF. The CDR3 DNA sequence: TGCGCCAGCAGCTCTCAGGGTCTTGGGGGCAATGAGCAGTTCTTC.

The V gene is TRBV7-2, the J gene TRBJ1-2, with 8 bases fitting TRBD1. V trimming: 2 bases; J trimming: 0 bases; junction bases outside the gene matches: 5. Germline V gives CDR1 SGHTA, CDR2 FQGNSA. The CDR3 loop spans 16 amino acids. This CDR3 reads CASSLSAGGSNYGYTF. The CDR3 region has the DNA TGTGCCAGCAGCTTATCGGCAGGGGGCTCTAACTATGGCTACACCTTC.